The rows below give T cell receptor beta chains drawn from one sample of a study of cytomegalovirus exposure and HLA in healthy donors. Method: immunoSEQ multiplex PCR; TCRdb's copy keeps in-frame clones and lacks some. The sample has approximately 130,000 clones; roughly 85% are singletons. Sequences were obtained from PBMCs. The receptors here all came from a woman younger than 45 in good health and CMV-seropositive. Both conserved end residues are part of each CDR3. A D gene is named only where the DNA matches it firmly. A clone size is listed for some rows: how often the clone was seen (once, few, many), or a class if it is expanded.

clone_size d_call j_call v_call cdr3_aa cdr3_nt
- - TRBJ1-1 TRBV27 CASSRPRGGQAFF TGTGCCAGCAGTCGGCCCAGAGGGGGACAAGCTTTCTTT
- TRBD1 TRBJ1-4 TRBV5-1 CASSRDSYEKLFF TGCGCCAGCAGTAGGGACAGCTATGAAAAACTGTTTTTT
- TRBD1 TRBJ1-1 TRBV7-2 CASSPGTGEAFF TGTGCCAGCAGCCCAGGGACAGGGGAAGCTTTCTTT
- - TRBJ1-1 TRBV7-7 CASSPDTRRPEAFF TGTGCCAGCAGCCCCGACACCCGGCGCCCTGAAGCTTTCTTT
- - TRBJ1-3 TRBV5-6 CASSSLERTIYF TGTGCCAGCAGCTCCCTCGAGAGGACCATATATTTT
- TRBD1 TRBJ1-1 TRBV29-1 CSVAGGWTNTEAFF TGCAGCGTTGCAGGGGGGTGGACGAACACTGAAGCTTTCTTT
- - TRBJ2-3 TRBV6-4 CASSGGPTDTQYF TGTGCCAGCAGTGGAGGGCCGACAGATACGCAGTATTTT
- TRBD1 TRBJ1-1 TRBV19 CASSTRQGGGTEAFF TGTGCCAGTAGTACTCGACAGGGCGGGGGGACTGAAGCTTTCTTT
once TRBD2 TRBJ2-1 TRBV9 CASSSRLAGRNNEQFF TGTGCCAGCAGCTCCCGACTAGCGGGGCGAAACAATGAGCAGTTCTTC
- - TRBJ2-1 TRBV11-1 CASREGTGVGNEQFF TGTGCCAGCAGAGAGGGGACGGGGGTGGGCAATGAGCAGTTCTTC
- - TRBJ1-4 TRBV6-8 CASSYSKLAGQKLFF TGTGCCAGCAGTTACTCGAAACTAGCAGGGCAAAAACTGTTTTTT
- TRBD1 TRBJ2-7 TRBV30 CAWSRGTGGYEQYF TGTGCCTGGAGTAGGGGGACAGGGGGCTACGAGCAGTACTTC
- - TRBJ1-3 TRBV4-1 CASSQEGLLFSFSGNTIYF TGCGCCAGCAGCCAAGAGGGGCTCCTTTTTTCCTTCTCTGGAAACACCATATATTTT
- TRBD1 TRBJ1-5 TRBV28 CASSSTGGGPNQPQHF TGTGCCAGCAGTTCGACAGGGGGCGGACCGAATCAGCCCCAGCATTTT
once TRBD1 TRBJ1-2 TRBV28 CASSLGDRAEGYGYTF TGTGCCAGCAGTTTAGGTGACAGGGCGGAGGGCTATGGCTACACCTTC
- TRBD2 TRBJ2-3 TRBV5-1 CASSFGTSGSDTQYF TGCGCCAGCAGCTTTGGGACTAGCGGATCAGATACGCAGTATTTT
once - TRBJ2-5 TRBV6-1 CATLGGATQYF TGTGCCACCTTAGGAGGCGCGACCCAGTACTTC
- - TRBJ1-1 TRBV5-6 CASSLPFSGGAFF TGTGCCAGCAGCCTCCCATTCTCCGGGGGGGCTTTCTTT
- - TRBJ1-1 TRBV5-4 CASSLAQGNTEAFF TGTGCCAGCAGCTTGGCTCAGGGGAACACTGAAGCTTTCTTT
- - TRBJ2-7 TRBV7-3 CASSLTKAGSYEQYF TGTGCCAGCAGCTTAACAAAGGCAGGTTCCTACGAGCAGTACTTC
- - TRBJ1-5 TRBV11-1 CASSLSGGNQPQHF TGTGCCAGCAGCTTATCCGGGGGCAATCAGCCCCAGCATTTT
- TRBD1 TRBJ2-4 TRBV6-5 CASRRTGVAKNIQYF TGTGCCAGCAGAAGGACAGGTGTAGCCAAAAACATTCAGTACTTC
once - TRBJ2-1 TRBV6-5 CASSYKEIYNEQFF TGTGCCAGCAGTTACAAGGAGATCTACAATGAGCAGTTCTTC
- - TRBJ2-1 TRBV4-2 CASSRPGGNEQFF TGTGCCAGCAGCAGACCCGGGGGAAATGAGCAGTTCTTC
- - TRBJ2-1 TRBV5-6 CASSWSGSYNEQFF TGTGCCAGCAGCTGGTCAGGGTCCTACAATGAGCAGTTCTTC
- - TRBJ1-2 TRBV27 CASSLRGPTGGYTF TGTGCCAGCAGTTTAAGGGGCCCCACAGGGGGCTACACCTTC
- - TRBJ2-1 TRBV7-2 CASTFQVDSYNEQFF TGTGCCAGCACCTTCCAGGTGGACTCTTACAATGAGCAGTTCTTC
- - TRBJ2-1 TRBV5-1 CASSLVAGVVSNEQFF TGCGCCAGCAGCTTGGTGGCAGGGGTGGTGAGCAATGAGCAGTTCTTC
- - TRBJ2-7 TRBV13 CASSLGPDYEQYF TGTGCCAGCAGCTTAGGGCCAGACTACGAGCAGTACTTC
once TRBD1 TRBJ1-1 TRBV9 CASSLIDRGPSTEAFF TGTGCCAGCAGCCTGATAGACAGGGGACCGAGCACTGAAGCTTTCTTT
- - TRBJ2-1 TRBV29-1 CSVETGEQFF TGCAGCGTTGAAACTGGTGAGCAGTTCTTC